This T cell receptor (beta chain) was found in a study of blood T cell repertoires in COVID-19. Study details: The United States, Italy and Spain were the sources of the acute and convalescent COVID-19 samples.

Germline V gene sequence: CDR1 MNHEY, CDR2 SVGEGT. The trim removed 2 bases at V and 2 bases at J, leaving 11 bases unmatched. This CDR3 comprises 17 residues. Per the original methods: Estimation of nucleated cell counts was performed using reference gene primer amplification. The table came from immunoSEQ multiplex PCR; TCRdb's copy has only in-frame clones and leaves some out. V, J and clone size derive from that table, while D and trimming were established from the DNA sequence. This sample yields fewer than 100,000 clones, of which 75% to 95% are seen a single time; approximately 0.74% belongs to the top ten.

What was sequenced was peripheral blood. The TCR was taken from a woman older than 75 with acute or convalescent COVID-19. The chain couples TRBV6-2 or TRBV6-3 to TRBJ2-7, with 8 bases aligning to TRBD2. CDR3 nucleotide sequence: TGTGCCAGCAGTTACGAACTAGCGGAGATACCGACCTACGAGCAGTACTTC. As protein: CASSYELAEIPTYEQYF.